This T cell receptor beta chain was retrieved from a study of T-cell reconstitution after alpha-beta-depleted transplantation in children. This clonotype was seen repeatedly, ten times or more. Preparation of the TCRbeta library used unique molecular identifiers. Each CDR3 protein is one row after TCRdb ran MiXCR on the PCR reads. The data contain some 300,000 distinct CDR3 sequences, about 9.4% of them singletons. The J segment lost 1 base and the V segment lost 5 bases, leaving 13 bases of the junction unmatched. This CDR3 comprises 18 residues. Germline CDR1 and CDR2: PRHDT and FYEKMQ (reference sequence).

The chain links TRBV13 to TRBJ2-5, with 10 bases fitting TRBD1. Sequenced here: PBMCs from the stem cell graft donor, sampled from the stem cell graft. The TCR comes from a human donor who donated a stem cell graft to a child with acute lymphoblastic leukemia. The CDR3 nucleotides are TGTGCCAGCAGCCTCGAGGGGGGACAGGGGAGACCCCAAGAGACCCAGTACTTC. Its protein product is CASSLEGGQGRPQETQYF.